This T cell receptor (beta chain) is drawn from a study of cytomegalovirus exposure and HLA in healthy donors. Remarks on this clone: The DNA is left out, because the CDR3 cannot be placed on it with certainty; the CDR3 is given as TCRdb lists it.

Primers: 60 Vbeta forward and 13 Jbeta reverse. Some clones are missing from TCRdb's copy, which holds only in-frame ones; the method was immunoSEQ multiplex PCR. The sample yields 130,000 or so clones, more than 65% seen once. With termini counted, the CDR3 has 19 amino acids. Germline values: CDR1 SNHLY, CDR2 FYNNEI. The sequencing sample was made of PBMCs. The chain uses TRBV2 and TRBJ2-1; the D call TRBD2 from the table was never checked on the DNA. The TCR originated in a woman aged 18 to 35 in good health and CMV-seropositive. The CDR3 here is CASSTSTSGGHSSYNEQFF.